In this sample, the clone carrying this TCR beta chain turned up many times. The data are from a study of T cells in Graves' hyperthyroidism and ophthalmopathy. The source material, RNA transcripts, was used to amplify TCR beta CDR3 regions. The study used the HTBI primer set for a first-round RT-PCR of the TCR CDR3. Each CDR3 protein is one row after TCRdb ran MiXCR on the multiplex PCR reads. Of about 380,000 distinct CDR3 sequences listed, 15% to 20% were seen once; the top ten hold 40%. Thyroid ultrasound, orbital computed tomography, clinical symptoms, and serum thyroxine and TRAb underpinned diagnoses. Trimming cost V 1 base and J 3 bases, with 13 bases left between them. Germline V gives CDR1 LGHDT, CDR2 YNNKEL (reference sequence). CDR3 length: 16 residues.

This clonotype was sampled from a man between 18 and 29 years old with Graves' ophthalmopathy. V usage is TRBV3-1 and J usage is TRBJ2-1; D possibly corresponds to TRBD2 (5 bases). The specimen was blood. CDR3 sequence: CASSQVAGGRYNEQFF. In nucleotides, the CDR3 is TGTGCCAGCAGCCAAGTGGCGGGTGGTCGCTACAATGAGCAGTTCTTC.